Detailed here is one TCR beta chain. Antigen specificity is unknown. The data stem from a study of response to subunit inactivated influenza vaccine. TCRdb re-analysed the RT-PCR reads in MiXCR, keeping a single row per CDR3 protein. Of 500,000 or so distinct CDR3 sequences listed, 16% are singletons. V lost 5 bases, J lost 7 bases, and 15 bases lay in between. The length of the CDR3 is 14 residues. CDR1 is MNHNS and CDR2 is SASEGT in the germline V gene. Points from the study as a whole: It was suggested by the authors that few new T cells are recruited by each seasonal influenza vaccination.

The genes are TRBV6-1 and TRBJ1-5, with D perhaps matching TRBD1 (6 bases). The sequence was collected from a man aged 50 to 75 who received an inactivated influenza vaccine. This material consisted of CD4+ T cells sorted from PBMCs, taken around 2 years after vaccination. CDR3 in amino acids: CASSQQGIEQPQHF. The CDR3 nucleotides are TGTGCCAGCAGTCAACAGGGTATTGAACAGCCCCAGCATTTT.